This section outlines one T cell receptor (beta chain) sequence together with its context. Its cognate antigen is unknown. Germline CDR1 SEHNR, CDR2 FQNEAQ (reference sequence). V lost 5 bases and J lost 3, with 16 bases in between. The CDR3 extends over 15 amino acids. The sample is drawn from a study of T cells after posttransplantation cyclophosphamide. Busulfan-fludarabine conditioning, marrow transplant, and cyclophosphamide on days +3 and +4 were administered. Broader study findings: Recipient CMV seropositivity and CMV reactivation strongly tracked TRB clonality.

The repertoire was sequenced with immunoSEQ multiplex PCR; TCRdb's copy has only in-frame clones and lacks some. The sample lists 5,500 to 8,500 clones; 70% to 85% were seen once. The clonotype was recovered from a female patient between 50 and 60 years old who received an allogeneic stem cell transplant from a related donor, was CMV-positive, and had no GVHD. The graft donor may have contributed some T cells. This specimen was PBMCs, taken after allogeneic stem cell transplant with posttransplant cyclophosphamide. This rearrangement joins TRBV7-9 to TRBJ1-2, with D maybe TRBD1 (5 bases). The chain's CDR3 is CASSLRQTIDYGYTF. In DNA, the CDR3 is TGTGCCAGCAGCCTAAGACAGACGATTGACTATGGCTACACCTTC.